Listed here are 18 T cell receptor beta chains from one sample, sequenced in a study of blood T cell repertoires in COVID-19. Here immunoSEQ multiplex PCR was the method, and the copy in TCRdb shows in-frame clones only, minus some. The sample yields about 260,000 clones, about 90% seen once. Sequencing input: PBMCs or T cells enriched from blood (not recorded which). All receptors come from a man aged 45-65 years who had been exposed to COVID-19.

This sequence joins TRBV25-1 and TRBJ1-2; 7 bases match TRBD1. Germline CDR1 and CDR2: MGHDK and SYGVNS. The CDR3 length is 16 residues. V shed 4 bases and J 0 bases; nucleotides not matched to a gene: 8. The CDR3 protein is CASSAYRDSTNYGYTF. The CDR3 DNA is TGTGCCAGCAGTGCATACCGGGACAGCACTAACTATGGCTACACCTTC.

The rearrangement joins TRBV28 to TRBJ2-2; D perhaps matches TRBD2 (6 bases). Germline V gene sequence: CDR1 MDHEN, CDR2 SYDVKM. Trimming took off 8 bases at V and 1 base at J, with 14 bases between the two ends. The CDR3 length is 15 residues. In nucleotides, the CDR3 is TGTGCCAGCGGGACGACGGGGGAGAACACCGGGGAGCTGTTTTTT. Protein: CASGTTGENTGELFF.

CDR3 DNA sequence: TGTGCCAGCAGTCCTTTAACAGGGGGCGGTCAGCCCCAGCATTTT. Protein sequence: CASSPLTGGGQPQHF. This rearrangement joins TRBV28 to TRBJ1-5; 9 bases are shared with TRBD1. V dropped 5 bases and J dropped 6; count of bases not matched to a gene: 8. Germline V gives CDR1 MDHEN, CDR2 SYDVKM. The CDR3 sequence is 15 residues long.

The chain employs TRBV19 and TRBJ1-2; 7 bases fit TRBD1. CDR3 length: 14 amino acids. Per the germline V gene, CDR1 is LNHDA and CDR2 is SQIVND (reference sequence). With V trimmed by 7 bases and J by 1 base, 6 bases remained unmatched. DNA of the CDR3: TGTGCCAGTACGACAGGGAGAGGTAACTATGGCTACACCTTC. The encoded protein is CASTTGRGNYGYTF.

The chain carries TRBV28 and TRBJ1-2, with D tentatively TRBD1 (6 bases). The CDR3 totals 14 residues. Germline loops: CDR1 MDHEN, CDR2 SYDVKM. V lost 2 bases to trimming and J lost 4 bases, with 11 bases between them. The CDR3 protein is CASSLVRGSYGYTF. Written as DNA, the CDR3 is TGTGCCAGCAGTTTAGTCAGGGGCTCCTATGGCTACACCTTC.

J is TRBJ2-5 and V is TRBV29-1; D is unclear. The CDR3 runs to 11 residues. The V and J ends lost 5 bases and 3 bases respectively, with 7 bases between them. Germline CDR1 is SQVTM and CDR2 is ANQGSEA. CDR3 amino acids: CSVLTEETQYF. CDR3 nucleotides: TGCAGCGTTCTTACAGAAGAGACCCAGTACTTC.

CDR3 region: CAISETGIGNEQFF. CDR3 nucleotide sequence: TGTGCCATCAGTGAGACAGGGATCGGTAATGAGCAGTTCTTC. This chain connects TRBV10-3 to TRBJ2-1; a possible D gene is TRBD1 (6 bases). CDR3 size: 14 residues. Germline CDR1 is ENHRY and CDR2 is SYGVKD. The ends were cut back, 2 bases at V and 7 bases at J, with 12 bases in the middle.

The genes are TRBV19 and TRBJ1-2, with unresolved D. In germline, CDR1 is LNHDA, CDR2 SQIVND (reference sequence). The CDR3 runs 17 residues. Trimming left V 5 bases short and J 4 bases short, with 23 bases between. The CDR3 spells CASSVPFSRTGIYGYTF. In DNA form, the CDR3 reads TGTGCCAGTAGTGTCCCATTCTCCCGGACCGGGATCTATGGCTACACCTTC.

The V call is TRBV5-6, the J call TRBJ2-1; TRBD2 aligns across 11 bases. The V gene end was trimmed by 4 bases and the J gene end by 3 bases; junction bases not matched to a gene: 9. The germline gives CDR1 SGHDT, CDR2 YYEEEE. This CDR3 contains 17 residues. The CDR3 DNA reads as TGTGCCAGCAGCCCGCCGATGGGGACTAGCGGCTACAATGAGCAGTTCTTC. Its translation: CASSPPMGTSGYNEQFF.

The chain uses TRBV2 and TRBJ1-1; tentatively, D is TRBD1 (6 bases). The CDR3 runs to 15 residues. Germline values: CDR1 SNHLY, CDR2 FYNNEI. Trimming pared 3 bases from V and 3 bases from J, leaving 14 bases between. CDR3 nucleotide sequence: TGTGCCAGCAGTGATAGTTTGCCAGGGGACACTGAAGCTTTCTTT. Translation gives CASSDSLPGDTEAFF.

The V call is TRBV5-1, the J call TRBJ1-1; 12 nucleotides agree with TRBD1. Germline V gives CDR1 SGHRS, CDR2 YFSETQ. There are 17 residues in the CDR3. V shed 4 bases, J shed 1 base, and the junction held 8 bases outside the gene matches. The CDR3 sequence: CASSPWDRGQGNTEAFF. The CDR3 DNA reads as TGCGCCAGCAGCCCGTGGGACAGGGGGCAGGGGAACACTGAAGCTTTCTTT.

The chain has TRBV6-5 and TRBJ1-4, with 12 nucleotides matching TRBD1. CDR1 is MNHEY, CDR2 SVGAGI, per germline. The junction had 9 bases not matched to a gene; V was cut back by 5 bases and J by 11 bases. This CDR3 comprises 15 residues. CDR3 loop: CASSTPGTGGRKLFF. CDR3 sequence (DNA): TGTGCCAGCAGTACGCCCGGGACAGGGGGCAGGAAACTGTTTTTT.

This rearrangement joins TRBV29-1 to TRBJ1-2; D is perhaps TRBD1 (6 bases). In germline, CDR1 is SQVTM, CDR2 ANQGSEA. This CDR3 contains 17 residues. The germline V and J ends were trimmed by 5 bases and 4 bases, with 26 bases remaining between them. The CDR3 here is CSVSGAGGKVRSYGYTF. CDR3 sequence (DNA): TGCAGCGTTTCGGGGGCGGGGGGGAAGGTGCGATCCTATGGCTACACCTTC. Together with reference TRBV29-1 and TRBJ1-2, the CDR3 gives the full variable domain: SAVISQKPSRDICQRGTSLTIQCQVDSQVTMMFWYRQQPGQSLTLIATANQGSEATYESGFVIDKFPISRPNLTFSTLTVSNMSPEDSSIYLCSVSGAGGKVRSYGYTFGSGTRLTVV.

The chain couples TRBV24-1 to TRBJ1-3, with D unclear. CDR1 is KGHDR, CDR2 SFDVKD, per germline. The CDR3 runs to 14 residues. Trimming left V 4 bases short and J 3 bases short, with 9 bases between. As DNA, the CDR3 is TGTGCCACCAGTGACGAGTCTAATGGAAACACCATATATTTT. Protein: CATSDESNGNTIYF.

To note about this clone: The same CDR3 is also encoded by other DNA sequences in this sample. The chain recombines TRBV18 with TRBJ1-2, with no clear D. Trimming stripped 3 bases from V and 2 bases from J, with 7 bases between. Germline V gene lookup returns CDR1 KGHSH and CDR2 LQKENI. This CDR3 is 13 amino acids long. CDR3 bases: TGTGCCAGCTCACCCGACACCAACTATGGCTACACCTTC. Translated: CASSPDTNYGYTF.

This clone has only one observation. The DNA for the CDR3 is TGTGCCAGCAGCCCTAGAGTTGTCTCTGGGGCCAACGTCCTGACTTTC. This codes for CASSPRVVSGANVLTF. V and J are TRBV11-2 and TRBJ2-6, with unresolved D. V was clipped by 5 bases and J by 0 bases, with 11 bases between them. CDR1 is SGHAT, CDR2 FQNNGV, per germline. This CDR3 has 16 residues.

The chain is built from TRBV5-1 and TRBJ2-5; the match to TRBD2 covers 8 bases. V gave up 4 bases and J gave up 5 bases; unmatched junction bases: 7. CDR1 and CDR2 from the germline V gene are SGHRS and YFSETQ. This CDR3 is built from 14 residues. The CDR3 region has the DNA TGCGCCAGCAGCCTGGGACTAGACCGGGAGACCCAGTACTTC. It yields the protein CASSLGLDRETQYF.

The CDR3 nucleotides read TGTGCCAGTAGTATAGATCGGGGTCTGGATGGCTACACCTTC. Translation: CASSIDRGLDGYTF. The chain employs TRBV19 and TRBJ1-2; D gene unclear. This CDR3 comprises 14 residues. The germline CDR1 and CDR2 sequences are LNHDA and SQIVND (reference sequence). Trimming took 0 bases from V and 6 from J, leaving 11 bases between them.